One sample yielded the 23 T cell receptor beta chains listed below, sequenced in a study of T cell responses to AZD1222 COVID-19 vaccine (dated by TCRdb to 2020 to 2022). The time point label here, explained by the study, means: about 28 days (+/-7) after the second vaccine dose. Libraries were prepared through the immunoSEQ multiplex PCR assay. The source is immuneACCESS, and TCRdb retained only in-frame sequences with V and J called. Part of the clones is not carried over; for the studies checked, unresolved V genes explain less than half of this, and the remainder is unexplained. The sample profile shows over 150,000 clones; over 75% of them were found once. The ten largest clones add up to 4.3% of the sample. The material was peripheral blood, obtained 28 days after the second AZD1222 dose. These receptors were collected from an adult who received the AZD1222 COVID-19 vaccine.

This clone was observed a handful of times. V gene TRBV30 combines with J gene TRBJ1-1; possible D gene TRBD1, 6 bases. In germline, CDR1 is GTSNPN, CDR2 SVGIG (reference sequence). The CDR3 has 13 residues. Between the trimmed V and J ends, which lost 2 bases and 1 base, there was a span of 8 bases. In DNA, the CDR3 is TGTGCCTGGAGTATACAGGGGAACACTGAAGCTTTCTTT. This gives the protein CAWSIQGNTEAFF. The variable domain in full, completed from reference TRBV30 and TRBJ1-1, reads SQTIHQWPATLVQPVGSPLSLECTVEGTSNPNLYWYRQAAGRGLQLLFYSVGIGQISSEVPQNLSASRPQDRQFILSSKKLLLSDSGFYLCAWSIQGNTEAFFGQGTRLTVV.

This clone appeared a single time. The rearrangement uses TRBV6-2 or TRBV6-3 and TRBJ2-7, with D uncertain. CDR1 is MNHEY and CDR2 is SVGEGT in the germline V gene. V was trimmed by 6 bases and J by 2 bases, leaving 23 bases between them. This CDR3 contains 17 residues. The CDR3 spells CASSPSLKEEWPYEQYF. The CDR3, as DNA: TGTGCCAGCAGCCCCTCCCTGAAAGAAGAGTGGCCCTACGAGCAGTACTTC.

This chain connects TRBV10-3 to TRBJ2-1, with 9 bases lining up with TRBD2. Per germline, CDR1 ENHRY and CDR2 SYGVKD. The J segment lost 0 bases and the V segment lost 5 bases, leaving 5 bases of the junction unmatched. The CDR3 is 16 residues long. The CDR3 DNA is TGTGCCATCAGTCGGCTAGCGGGGAGCTCCTACAATGAGCAGTTCTTC. This translates into CAISRLAGSSYNEQFF.

The J gene is TRBJ2-2, the V gene TRBV9; 9 nucleotides agree with TRBD2. Trimming at V came to 0 bases and at J to 5 bases, leaving 14 bases not matched to a gene. Germline assignment: CDR1 SGDLS and CDR2 YYNGEE. CDR3 size: 19 residues. This chain's CDR3 is CASSVAMYAGGPGTGELFF. The CDR3 nucleotides are TGTGCCAGCAGCGTAGCTATGTATGCGGGGGGGCCGGGAACCGGGGAGCTGTTTTTT.

As for this clone: At one boundary the junction diverges from the germline segment, which might be a read error. The chain is built from TRBV6-1 and TRBJ1-1, with D unclear. The CDR3 is 11 amino acids. Looked up from germline, CDR1 is MNHNS and CDR2 is SASEGT. The CDR3: CASSEVMGISF. The CDR3, as DNA: TGTGCCAGCAGTGAAGTGATGGGAATCTCATTT.

This chain links TRBV5-1 with TRBJ2-5, with D possibly being TRBD1 or TRBD2 (5 bases each). This CDR3 is 14 amino acids long. Germline V lookup: CDR1 SGHRS, CDR2 YFSETQ. V lost 4 bases and J 1 base, leaving 11 bases between the germline ends. The CDR3 DNA reads TGCGCCAGCAGCCCGGGACGGATCCAAGAGACCCAGTACTTC. It translates to CASSPGRIQETQYF. Filled out from reference TRBV5-1 and TRBJ2-5, the complete variable domain reads KAGVTQTPRYLIKTRGQQVTLSCSPISGHRSVSWYQQTPGQGLQFLFEYFSETQRNKGNFPGRFSGRQFSNSRSEMNVSTLELGDSALYLCASSPGRIQETQYFGPGTRLLVL.

V is TRBV7-2 and J is TRBJ2-7, with D unresolved. Germline V gene data show CDR1 as SGHTA and CDR2 as FQGNSA. The CDR3 spans 13 residues. V was shortened by 2 bases and J by 2 bases, with 7 bases between the two germline ends. The CDR3 spells CASSLIGAYEQYF. The CDR3 nucleotides are TGTGCCAGCAGCTTAATAGGCGCCTACGAGCAGTACTTC.

The gene calls are TRBV29-1 and TRBJ1-5, with D perhaps TRBD1 (5 bases). Germline values: CDR1 SQVTM, CDR2 ANQGSEA. The V end was cut by 4 bases, the J end by 4 bases, with 11 bases between. The CDR3 is 13 amino acids. The DNA for the CDR3 is TGCAGCGTTGTTTGGGACGGGAATCAGCCCCAGCATTTT. Residues: CSVVWDGNQPQHF.

V gene TRBV14 combines with J gene TRBJ1-1; TRBD1 agrees at 7 bases. CDR1 SGHDN and CDR2 FVKESK come from the germline V gene. After removal of 2 bases from V and 1 base from J, the junction contained 1 base not matched to a gene. The CDR3 totals 14 residues. CDR3 sequence: CASSQYRGNTEAFF. In DNA, the CDR3 is TGTGCCAGCAGCCAATACAGGGGGAACACTGAAGCTTTCTTT.

The chain recombines TRBV7-2 with TRBJ2-2, with D possibly TRBD1 on 5 matching bases. CDR3 length equals 15 residues. Looked up from germline, CDR1 is SGHTA and CDR2 is FQGNSA. V was pared by 0 bases and J by 0 bases, with 5 bases between. CDR3 protein: CASSLAGPNTGELFF. CDR3 DNA sequence: TGTGCCAGCAGCTTAGCGGGGCCGAACACCGGGGAGCTGTTTTTT.

V gene TRBV15 combines with J gene TRBJ1-5; 9 nucleotides agree with TRBD1. Germline V gene sequence: CDR1 LNHNV, CDR2 YYDKDF (reference sequence). The length of the CDR3 is 14 residues. J gave up 7 bases and V 3 bases, and 4 bases lay outside the gene matches. The CDR3 DNA reads TGTGCCACCAGCAGGGGACAGGGTGCACAGCCCCAGCATTTT. Its protein product is CATSRGQGAQPQHF.

The chain combines TRBV25-1 with TRBJ1-1; D gene unclear. CDR1 MGHDK and CDR2 SYGVNS come from the germline V gene. V dropped 6 bases and J dropped 4 bases, with 15 bases sitting between them. The CDR3 length is 14 residues. CDR3 loop: CASRSYEATTEAFF. The CDR3 DNA follows: TGTGCCAGCAGGTCCTATGAGGCTACCACTGAAGCTTTCTTT. The full variable domain, completed using reference TRBV25-1 and TRBJ1-1, is EADIYQTPRYLVIGTGKKITLECSQTMGHDKMYWYQQDPGMELHLIHYSYGVNSTEKGDLSSESTVSRIRTEHFPLTLESARPSHTSQYLCASRSYEATTEAFFGQGTRLTVV.

The genes are TRBV7-2 and TRBJ2-1, with D tentatively TRBD1 (5 bases). CDR1 is SGHTA and CDR2 is FQGNSA in the germline V gene. The CDR3 covers 16 residues. V lost 5 bases and J lost 0, with 14 bases in between. The CDR3 sequence: CASSLDPDSSYNEQFF. The CDR3 nucleotides are TGTGCCAGCAGCCTCGACCCAGACAGCTCCTACAATGAGCAGTTCTTC.

The chain has TRBV19 and TRBJ2-6, with D unresolved. The germline gives CDR1 LNHDA, CDR2 SQIVND (reference sequence). V shed 2 bases and J shed 0 bases, with 5 bases lying between them. There are 15 residues in the CDR3. The CDR3 sequence is CASSIYVSGANVLTF. The CDR3, as DNA: TGTGCCAGTAGTATATATGTCTCTGGGGCCAACGTCCTGACTTTC.

The CDR3 coding sequence is TGTGCCAGCAGTCGGGGGGCCCCCTACGAGCAGTACTTC. This gives the protein CASSRGAPYEQYF. The V and J genes are TRBV6-5 and TRBJ2-7; TRBD2 is a possible D gene (7 bases). V dropped 5 bases and J dropped 2 bases, with 10 bases sitting between them. This CDR3 is built from 13 residues. The germline gives CDR1 MNHEY, CDR2 SVGAGI.

Only one count was recorded for this clone. The chain recombines TRBV9 with TRBJ1-2; a possible D gene is TRBD1 (5 bases). The germline V and J ends were trimmed by 0 bases and 8 bases, with 11 bases remaining between them. CDR3 length: 13 residues. Per germline, CDR1 SGDLS and CDR2 YYNGEE. This CDR3 is CASSVVGEGGYTF. The CDR3 DNA reads TGTGCCAGCAGCGTAGTAGGAGAGGGGGGCTACACCTTC. Full variable domain (rest looked up from reference TRBV9 and TRBJ1-2): DSGVTQTPKHLITATGQRVTLRCSPRSGDLSVYWYQQSLDQGLQFLIQYYNGEERAKGNILERFSAQQFPDLHSELNLSSLELGDSALYFCASSVVGEGGYTFGSGTRLTVV.

In its sample, this clone was seen a few times. The gene calls are TRBV15 and TRBJ2-2; D uncertain. V was cut by 6 bases and J by 2 bases, with 10 bases left in between. In germline, CDR1 is LNHNV, CDR2 YYDKDF (reference sequence). CDR3 length equals 14 residues. CDR3 DNA: TGTGCCACCAGGCTACCCTTTAACACCGGGGAGCTGTTTTTT. Translated: CATRLPFNTGELFF.

The CDR3 nucleotides are TGTGCCAGCAGCGCCCTCCGGGGCACTGAAGCTTTCTTT. Its translation: CASSALRGTEAFF. The chain carries TRBV9 and TRBJ1-1; D unclear. The CDR3 is made up of 13 amino acids. Trimming stripped 3 bases from V and 4 bases from J, with 10 bases between. Germline loops: CDR1 SGDLS, CDR2 YYNGEE.

The chain carries TRBV9 and TRBJ1-4; 9 nucleotides line up with TRBD1. CDR1 is SGDLS and CDR2 is YYNGEE in the germline V gene. The CDR3 length is 19 residues. The V segment lost 0 bases and the J segment 0 bases; nucleotides outside the gene matches: 9. The chain's CDR3 is CASSVGGQGIYATNEKLFF. The DNA for the CDR3 is TGTGCCAGCAGCGTAGGGGGACAGGGCATTTATGCAACTAATGAAAAACTGTTTTTT.

The chain has TRBV7-3 and TRBJ2-2; D gene unclear. CDR3 length equals 12 residues. Per germline, CDR1 SGHTA and CDR2 FQGTGA. V lost 5 bases and J 5 bases, leaving 6 bases between the germline ends. The CDR3, as DNA: TGTGCCAGCAGCCTACGTACCGGGGAGCTGTTTTTT. Amino acids: CASSLRTGELFF.

The count of this clone is one. V gene TRBV12-5 combines with J gene TRBJ1-1; maybe TRBD1 (5 bases). V dropped 0 bases and J dropped 6 bases, with 11 bases sitting between them. Germline-derived CDR1 and CDR2 are LGHNT and FRNRAP. The CDR3 totals 14 residues. The CDR3 nucleotides read TGTGCTAGTGGTTTGGTAAACGGAGGGGCTGAAGCTTTCTTT. Amino acid sequence: CASGLVNGGAEAFF.

The rearrangement uses TRBV15 and TRBJ1-1; D unclear. This CDR3 region has 14 residues. Germline assignment: CDR1 LNHNV and CDR2 YYDKDF (reference sequence). V shed 4 bases and J shed 5 bases, with 14 bases lying between them. CDR3 residues: CATSISLSLTEAFF. CDR3 DNA sequence: TGTGCCACCAGCATTAGTTTGTCCTTAACTGAAGCTTTCTTT.

V and J are TRBV6-6 and TRBJ1-4; 10 bases match TRBD1. Germline CDR1 and CDR2: MNHNY and SVGAGI (reference sequence). The V and J ends lost 7 bases and 10 bases, in that order; junction bases with no gene match: 9. This CDR3 contains 14 residues. DNA for the CDR3: TGTGCCAGCATCAACCGGGACAGGGGCGGAAAACTGTTTTTT. It translates to CASINRDRGGKLFF.